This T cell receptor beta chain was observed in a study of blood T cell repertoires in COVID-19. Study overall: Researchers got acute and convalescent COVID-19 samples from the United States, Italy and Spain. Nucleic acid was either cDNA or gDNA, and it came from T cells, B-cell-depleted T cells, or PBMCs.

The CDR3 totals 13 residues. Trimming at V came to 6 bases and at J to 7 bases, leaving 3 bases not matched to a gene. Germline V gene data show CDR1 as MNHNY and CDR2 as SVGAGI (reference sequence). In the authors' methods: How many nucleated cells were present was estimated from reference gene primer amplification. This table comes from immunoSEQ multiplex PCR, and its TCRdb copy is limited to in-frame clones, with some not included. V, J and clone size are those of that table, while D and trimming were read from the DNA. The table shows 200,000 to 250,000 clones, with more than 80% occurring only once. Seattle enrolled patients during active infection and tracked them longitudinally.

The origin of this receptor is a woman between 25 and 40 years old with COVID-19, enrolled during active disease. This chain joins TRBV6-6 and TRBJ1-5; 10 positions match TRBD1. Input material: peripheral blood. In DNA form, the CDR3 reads TGTGCCAGCAGGGGACAGGGGAAGCAGCCCCAGCATTTT. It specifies CASRGQGKQPQHF.